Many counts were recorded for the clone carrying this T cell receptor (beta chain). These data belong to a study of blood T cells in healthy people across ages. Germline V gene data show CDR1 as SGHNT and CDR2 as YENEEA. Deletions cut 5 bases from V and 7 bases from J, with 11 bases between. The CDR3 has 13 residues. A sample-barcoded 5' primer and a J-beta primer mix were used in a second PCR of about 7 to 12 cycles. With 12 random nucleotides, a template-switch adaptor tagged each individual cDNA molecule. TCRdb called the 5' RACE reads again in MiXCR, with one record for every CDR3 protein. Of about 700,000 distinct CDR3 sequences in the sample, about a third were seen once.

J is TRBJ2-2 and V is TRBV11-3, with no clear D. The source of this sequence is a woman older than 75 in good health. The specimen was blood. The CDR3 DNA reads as TGTGCCAGCAGCCCTCTTTTCGGCGGGGAGCTGTTTTTT. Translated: CASSPLFGGELFF.